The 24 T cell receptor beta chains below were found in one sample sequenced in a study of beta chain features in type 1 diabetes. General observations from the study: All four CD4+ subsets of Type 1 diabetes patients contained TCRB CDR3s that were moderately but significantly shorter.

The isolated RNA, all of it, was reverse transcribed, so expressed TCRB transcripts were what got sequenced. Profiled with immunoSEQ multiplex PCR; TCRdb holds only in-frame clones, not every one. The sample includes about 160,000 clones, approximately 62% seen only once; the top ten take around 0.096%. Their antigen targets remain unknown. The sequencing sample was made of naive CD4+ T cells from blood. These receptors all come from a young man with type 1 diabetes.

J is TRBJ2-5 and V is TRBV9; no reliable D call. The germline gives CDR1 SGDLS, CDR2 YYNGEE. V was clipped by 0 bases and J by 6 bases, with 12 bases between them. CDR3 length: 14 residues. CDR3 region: CASSVDSGSKTQYF. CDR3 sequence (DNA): TGTGCCAGCAGCGTAGATTCAGGAAGCAAGACCCAGTACTTC.

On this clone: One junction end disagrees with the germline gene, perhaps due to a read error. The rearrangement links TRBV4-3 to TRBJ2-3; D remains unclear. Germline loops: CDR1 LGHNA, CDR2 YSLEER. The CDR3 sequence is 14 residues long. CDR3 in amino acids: CASSKDGLTDTQYF. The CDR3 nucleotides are TGCGCCAGCAGCAAAGACGGCCTCACAGATACGCAGTATTTT.

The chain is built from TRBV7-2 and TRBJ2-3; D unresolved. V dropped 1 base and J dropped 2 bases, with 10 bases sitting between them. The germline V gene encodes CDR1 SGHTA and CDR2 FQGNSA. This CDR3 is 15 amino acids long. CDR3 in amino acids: CASSLGLPHTDTQYF. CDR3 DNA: TGTGCCAGCAGCTTAGGTCTGCCTCACACAGATACGCAGTATTTT.

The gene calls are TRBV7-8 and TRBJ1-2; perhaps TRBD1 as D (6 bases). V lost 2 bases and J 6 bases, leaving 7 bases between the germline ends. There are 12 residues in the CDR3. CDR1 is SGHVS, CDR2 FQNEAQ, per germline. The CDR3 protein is CASSLQGNGYTF. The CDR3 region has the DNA TGTGCCAGCAGCTTACAGGGGAATGGCTACACCTTC.

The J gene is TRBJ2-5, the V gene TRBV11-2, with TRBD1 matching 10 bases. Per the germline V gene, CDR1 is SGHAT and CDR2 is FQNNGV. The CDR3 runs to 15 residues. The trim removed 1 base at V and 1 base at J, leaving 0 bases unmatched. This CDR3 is CASSLGDRGQETQYF. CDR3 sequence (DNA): TGTGCCAGCAGCTTAGGGGACAGGGGCCAAGAGACCCAGTACTTC.

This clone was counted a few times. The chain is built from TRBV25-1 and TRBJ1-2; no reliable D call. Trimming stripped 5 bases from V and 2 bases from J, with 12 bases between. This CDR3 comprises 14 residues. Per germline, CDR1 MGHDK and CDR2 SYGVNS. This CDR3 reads CASSRRHTNYGYTF. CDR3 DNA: TGTGCCAGCAGTCGGCGACATACCAACTATGGCTACACCTTC.

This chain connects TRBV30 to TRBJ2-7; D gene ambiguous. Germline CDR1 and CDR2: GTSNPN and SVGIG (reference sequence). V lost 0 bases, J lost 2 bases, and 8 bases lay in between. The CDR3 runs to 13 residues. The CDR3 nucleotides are TGTGCCTGGAGTGTAGAGGCGGCCTACGAGCAGTACTTC. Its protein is CAWSVEAAYEQYF.

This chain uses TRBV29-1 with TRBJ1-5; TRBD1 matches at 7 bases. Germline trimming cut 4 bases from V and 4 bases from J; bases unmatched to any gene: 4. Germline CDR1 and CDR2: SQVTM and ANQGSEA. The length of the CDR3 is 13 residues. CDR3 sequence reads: CSVGDRENQPQHF. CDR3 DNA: TGCAGCGTTGGGGACAGAGAGAATCAGCCCCAGCATTTT.

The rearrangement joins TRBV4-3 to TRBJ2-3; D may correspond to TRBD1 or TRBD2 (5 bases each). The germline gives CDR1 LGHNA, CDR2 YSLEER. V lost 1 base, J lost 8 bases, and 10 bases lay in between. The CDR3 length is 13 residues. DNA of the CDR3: TGCGCCAGCAGCCAAGGGGGACCGAGTACGCAGTATTTT. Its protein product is CASSQGGPSTQYF.

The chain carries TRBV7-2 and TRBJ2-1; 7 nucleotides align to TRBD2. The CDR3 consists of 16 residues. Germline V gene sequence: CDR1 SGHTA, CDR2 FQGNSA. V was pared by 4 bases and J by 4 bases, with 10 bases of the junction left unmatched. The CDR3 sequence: CASSSLGGGTYNEQFF. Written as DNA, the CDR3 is TGTGCCAGCAGCTCCCTTGGCGGGGGAACATACAATGAGCAGTTCTTC.

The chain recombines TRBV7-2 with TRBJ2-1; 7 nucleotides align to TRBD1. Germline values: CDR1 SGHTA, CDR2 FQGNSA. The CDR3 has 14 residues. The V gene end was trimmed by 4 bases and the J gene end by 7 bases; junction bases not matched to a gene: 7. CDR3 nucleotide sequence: TGTGCCAGCAGCTCTCGACAGGGTTGGAATGAGCAGTTCTTC. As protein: CASSSRQGWNEQFF.

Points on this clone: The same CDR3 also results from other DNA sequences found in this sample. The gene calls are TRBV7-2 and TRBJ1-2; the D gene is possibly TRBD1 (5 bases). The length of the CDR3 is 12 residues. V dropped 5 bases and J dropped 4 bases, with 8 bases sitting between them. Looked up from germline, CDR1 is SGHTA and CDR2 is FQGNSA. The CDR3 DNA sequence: TGTGCCAGCAGCCTTGACAGCTATGGCTACACCTTC. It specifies CASSLDSYGYTF. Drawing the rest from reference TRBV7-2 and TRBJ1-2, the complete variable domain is GAGVSQSPSNKVTEKGKDVELRCDPISGHTALYWYRQSLGQGLEFLIYFQGNSAPDKSGLPSDRFSAERTGGSVSTLTIQRTQQEDSAVYLCASSLDSYGYTFGSGTRLTVV.

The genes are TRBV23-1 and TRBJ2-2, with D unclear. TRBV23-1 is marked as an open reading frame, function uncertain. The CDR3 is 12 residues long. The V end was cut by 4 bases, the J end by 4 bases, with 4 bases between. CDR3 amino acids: CASSLPTGELFF. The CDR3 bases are TGCGCCAGCAGTCTACCCACCGGGGAGCTGTTTTTT.

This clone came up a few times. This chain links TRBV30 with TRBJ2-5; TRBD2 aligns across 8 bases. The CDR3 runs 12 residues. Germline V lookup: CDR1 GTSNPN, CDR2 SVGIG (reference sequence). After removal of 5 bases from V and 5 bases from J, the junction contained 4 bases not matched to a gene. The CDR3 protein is CAWGLALETQYF. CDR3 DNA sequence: TGTGCCTGGGGACTAGCATTGGAGACCCAGTACTTC.

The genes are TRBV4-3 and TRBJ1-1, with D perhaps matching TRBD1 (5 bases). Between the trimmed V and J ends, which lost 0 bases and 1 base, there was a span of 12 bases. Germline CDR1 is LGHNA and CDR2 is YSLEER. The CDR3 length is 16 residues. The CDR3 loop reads CASSQDLDRQNTEAFF. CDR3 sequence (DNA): TGCGCCAGCAGCCAAGATCTTGACAGACAGAACACTGAAGCTTTCTTT.

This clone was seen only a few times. The CDR3 DNA reads TGTGCCAGCAGCCTGGACAGGGTTAATTCACCCCTCCACTTT. It specifies CASSLDRVNSPLHF. The chain recombines TRBV7-9 with TRBJ1-6; 8 nucleotides line up with TRBD1. The trim removed 5 bases at V and 6 bases at J, leaving 3 bases unmatched. Germline V gene sequence: CDR1 SEHNR, CDR2 FQNEAQ (reference sequence). This CDR3 is built from 14 residues.

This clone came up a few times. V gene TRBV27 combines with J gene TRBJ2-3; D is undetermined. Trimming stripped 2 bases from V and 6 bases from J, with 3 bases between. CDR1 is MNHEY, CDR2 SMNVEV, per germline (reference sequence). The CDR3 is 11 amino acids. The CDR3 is CASSLPDTQYF. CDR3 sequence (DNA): TGTGCCAGCAGTTTACCCGATACGCAGTATTTT.

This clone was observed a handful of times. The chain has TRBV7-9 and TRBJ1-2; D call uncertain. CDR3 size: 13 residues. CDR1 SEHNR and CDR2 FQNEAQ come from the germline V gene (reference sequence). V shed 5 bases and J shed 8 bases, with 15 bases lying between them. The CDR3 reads CASSKDRVGGYTF. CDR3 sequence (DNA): TGTGCCAGCAGCAAGGACCGGGTCGGCGGCTACACCTTC.

The CDR3 nucleotides are TGTGCCATCACACAGGGATTGAACACTGAAGCTTTCTTT. This codes for CAITQGLNTEAFF. J is TRBJ1-1 and V is TRBV10-3, with a weak D call TRBD1 (6 bases). This CDR3 comprises 13 residues. V was shortened by 7 bases and J by 0 bases, with 9 bases between the two germline ends. Germline-derived CDR1 and CDR2 are ENHRY and SYGVKD.

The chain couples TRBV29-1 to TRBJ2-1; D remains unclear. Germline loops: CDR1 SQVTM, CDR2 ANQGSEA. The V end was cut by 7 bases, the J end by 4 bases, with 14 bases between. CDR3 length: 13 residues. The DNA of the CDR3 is TGCAGCGCTGCTACGGGTCTTTACAATGAGCAGTTCTTC. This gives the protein CSAATGLYNEQFF.

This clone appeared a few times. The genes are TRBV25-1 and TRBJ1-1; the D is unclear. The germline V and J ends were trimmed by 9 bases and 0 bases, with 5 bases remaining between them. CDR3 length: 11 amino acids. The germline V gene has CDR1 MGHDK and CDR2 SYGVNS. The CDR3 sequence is CASLLNTEAFF. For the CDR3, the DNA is TGTGCCAGTCTACTGAACACTGAAGCTTTCTTT.

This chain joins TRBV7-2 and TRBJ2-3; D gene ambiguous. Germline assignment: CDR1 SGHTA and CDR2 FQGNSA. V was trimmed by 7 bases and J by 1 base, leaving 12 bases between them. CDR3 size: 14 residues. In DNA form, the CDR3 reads TGTGCCAGCAACGGCCCTACGGGCACAGATACGCAGTATTTT. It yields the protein CASNGPTGTDTQYF.

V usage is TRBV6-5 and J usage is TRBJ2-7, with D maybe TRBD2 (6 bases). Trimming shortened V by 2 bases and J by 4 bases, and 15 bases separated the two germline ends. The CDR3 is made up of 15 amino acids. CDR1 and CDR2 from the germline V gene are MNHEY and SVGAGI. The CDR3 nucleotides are TGTGCCAGCAGTTACGCGGCCGGAGGGAGTTACGAGCAGTACTTC. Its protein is CASSYAAGGSYEQYF.

The CDR3 protein is CSVDIGNTIYF. DNA of the CDR3: TGCAGCGTAGACATCGGAAACACCATATATTTT. The V gene is TRBV29-1, the J gene TRBJ1-3, with D unresolved. The CDR3 runs to 11 residues. The V and J ends lost 6 bases and 4 bases respectively, with 7 bases between them. CDR1 is SQVTM and CDR2 is ANQGSEA in the germline V gene. The variable domain in full, completed from reference TRBV29-1 and TRBJ1-3, reads SAVISQKPSRDICQRGTSLTIQCQVDSQVTMMFWYRQQPGQSLTLIATANQGSEATYESGFVIDKFPISRPNLTFSTLTVSNMSPEDSSIYLCSVDIGNTIYFGEGSWLTVV.